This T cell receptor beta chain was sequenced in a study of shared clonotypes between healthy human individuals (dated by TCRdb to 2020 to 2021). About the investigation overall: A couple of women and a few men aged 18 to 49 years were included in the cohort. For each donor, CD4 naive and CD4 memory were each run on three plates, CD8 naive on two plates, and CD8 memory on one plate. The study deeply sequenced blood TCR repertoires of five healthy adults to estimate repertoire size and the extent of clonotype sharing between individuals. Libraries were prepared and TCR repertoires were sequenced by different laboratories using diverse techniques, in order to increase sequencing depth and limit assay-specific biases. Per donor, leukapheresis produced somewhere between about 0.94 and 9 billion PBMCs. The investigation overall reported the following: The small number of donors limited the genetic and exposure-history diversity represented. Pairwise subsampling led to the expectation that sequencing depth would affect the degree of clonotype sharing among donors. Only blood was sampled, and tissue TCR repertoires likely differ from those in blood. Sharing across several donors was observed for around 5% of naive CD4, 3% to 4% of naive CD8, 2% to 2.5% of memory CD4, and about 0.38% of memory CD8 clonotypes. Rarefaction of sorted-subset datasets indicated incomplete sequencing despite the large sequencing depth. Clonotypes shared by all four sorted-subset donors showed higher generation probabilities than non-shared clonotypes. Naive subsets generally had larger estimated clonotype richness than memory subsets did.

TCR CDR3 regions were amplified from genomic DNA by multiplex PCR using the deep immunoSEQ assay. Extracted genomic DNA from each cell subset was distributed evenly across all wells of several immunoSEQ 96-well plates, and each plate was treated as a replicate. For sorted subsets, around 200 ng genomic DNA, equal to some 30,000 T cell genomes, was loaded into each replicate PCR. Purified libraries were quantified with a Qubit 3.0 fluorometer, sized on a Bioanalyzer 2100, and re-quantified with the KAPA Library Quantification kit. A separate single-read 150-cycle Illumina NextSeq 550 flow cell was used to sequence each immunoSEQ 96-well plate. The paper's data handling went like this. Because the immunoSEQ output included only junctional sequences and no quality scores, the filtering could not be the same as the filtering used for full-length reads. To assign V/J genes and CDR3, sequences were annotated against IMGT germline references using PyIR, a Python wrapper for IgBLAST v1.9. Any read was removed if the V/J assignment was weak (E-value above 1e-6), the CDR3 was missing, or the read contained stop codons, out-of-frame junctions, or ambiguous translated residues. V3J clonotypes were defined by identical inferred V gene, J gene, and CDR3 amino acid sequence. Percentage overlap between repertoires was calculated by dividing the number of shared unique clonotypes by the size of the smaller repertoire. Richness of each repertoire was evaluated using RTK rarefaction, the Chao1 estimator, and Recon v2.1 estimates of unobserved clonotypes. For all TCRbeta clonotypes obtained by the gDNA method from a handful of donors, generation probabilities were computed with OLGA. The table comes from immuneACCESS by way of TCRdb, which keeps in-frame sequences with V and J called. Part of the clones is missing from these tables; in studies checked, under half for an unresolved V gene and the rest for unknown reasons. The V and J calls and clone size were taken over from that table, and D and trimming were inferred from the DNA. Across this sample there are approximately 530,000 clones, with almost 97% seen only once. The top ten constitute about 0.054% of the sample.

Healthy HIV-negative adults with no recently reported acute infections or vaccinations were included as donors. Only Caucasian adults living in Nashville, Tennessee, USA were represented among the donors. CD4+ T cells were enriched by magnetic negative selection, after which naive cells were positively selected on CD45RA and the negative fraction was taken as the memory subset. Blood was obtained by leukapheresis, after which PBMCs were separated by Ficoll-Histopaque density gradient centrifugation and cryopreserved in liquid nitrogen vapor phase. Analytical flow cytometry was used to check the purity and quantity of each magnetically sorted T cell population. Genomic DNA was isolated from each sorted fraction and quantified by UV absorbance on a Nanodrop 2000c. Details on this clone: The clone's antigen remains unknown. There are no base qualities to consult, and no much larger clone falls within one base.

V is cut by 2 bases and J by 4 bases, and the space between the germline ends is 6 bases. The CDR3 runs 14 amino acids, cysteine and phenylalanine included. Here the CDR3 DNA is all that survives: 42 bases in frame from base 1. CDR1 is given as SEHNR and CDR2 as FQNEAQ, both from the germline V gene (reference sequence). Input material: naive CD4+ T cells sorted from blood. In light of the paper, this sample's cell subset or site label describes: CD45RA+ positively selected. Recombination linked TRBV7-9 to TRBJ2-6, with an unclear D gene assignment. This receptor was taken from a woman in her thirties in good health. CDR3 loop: CASSLTAGANVLTF. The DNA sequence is TGTGCCAGCAGCTTAACCGCCGGGGCCAACGTCCTGACTTTC.